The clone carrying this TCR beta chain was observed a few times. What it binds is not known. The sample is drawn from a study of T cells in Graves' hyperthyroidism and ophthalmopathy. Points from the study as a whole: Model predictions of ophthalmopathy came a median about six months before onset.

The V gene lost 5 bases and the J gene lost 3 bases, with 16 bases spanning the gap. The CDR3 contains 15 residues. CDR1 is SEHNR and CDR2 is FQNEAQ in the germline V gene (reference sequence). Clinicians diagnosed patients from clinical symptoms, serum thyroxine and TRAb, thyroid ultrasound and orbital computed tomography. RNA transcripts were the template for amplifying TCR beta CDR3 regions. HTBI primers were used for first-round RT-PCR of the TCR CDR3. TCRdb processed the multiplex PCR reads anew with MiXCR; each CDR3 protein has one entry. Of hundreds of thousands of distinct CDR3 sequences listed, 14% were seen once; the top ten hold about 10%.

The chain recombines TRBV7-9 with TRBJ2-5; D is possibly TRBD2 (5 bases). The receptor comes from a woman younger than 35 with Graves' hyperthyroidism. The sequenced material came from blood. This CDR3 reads CASSPPVGREETQYF. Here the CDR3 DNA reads TGTGCCAGCAGCCCCCCCGTAGGGCGGGAAGAGACCCAGTACTTC.